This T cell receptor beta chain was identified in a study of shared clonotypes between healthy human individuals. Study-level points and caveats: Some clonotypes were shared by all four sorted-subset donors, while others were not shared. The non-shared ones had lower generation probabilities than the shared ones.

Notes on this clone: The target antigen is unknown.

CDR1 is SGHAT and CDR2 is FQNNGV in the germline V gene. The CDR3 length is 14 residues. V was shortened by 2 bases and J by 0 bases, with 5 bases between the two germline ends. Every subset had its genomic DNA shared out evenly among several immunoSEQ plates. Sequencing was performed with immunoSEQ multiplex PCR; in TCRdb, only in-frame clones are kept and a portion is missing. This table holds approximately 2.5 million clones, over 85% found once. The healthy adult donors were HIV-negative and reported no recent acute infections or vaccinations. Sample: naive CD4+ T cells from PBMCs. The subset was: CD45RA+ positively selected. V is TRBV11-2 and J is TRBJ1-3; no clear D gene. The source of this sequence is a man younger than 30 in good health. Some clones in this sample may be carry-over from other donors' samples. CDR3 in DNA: TGTGCCAGCAGCTTATCGAGCTCTGGAAACACCATATATTTT. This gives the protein CASSLSSSGNTIYF.